This record covers a single T cell receptor (beta chain). Its specificity is unknown. The record originates from a study of T cell repertoires in cytomegalovirus infection. Study outcomes and limitations: The cumulative frequency of public TCR beta families distinguished individuals who carried CMV together with the relevant HLA.

TCRdb passed the reads through MiXCR, listing each CDR3 protein once. The sample carries roughly 700,000 distinct CDR3 sequences, roughly 36% recorded once. Germline lookup yields CDR1 KGHSH and CDR2 LQKENI. This CDR3 region has 13 residues. The trim removed 1 base at V and 9 bases at J, leaving 3 bases unmatched. The receptor's source is a human donor in good health (CMV status not recorded). Some clones in this sample may be carry-over from other donors' samples. The sequencing here drew on cultured PBMCs, taken from culture after CMV antigen stimulation. The genes are TRBV18 and TRBJ2-3; 8 bases line up with TRBD2. CDR3 region: CASSPQAGDTQYF. The DNA of the CDR3 is TGTGCCAGCTCACCACAAGCGGGGGACACGCAGTATTTT.